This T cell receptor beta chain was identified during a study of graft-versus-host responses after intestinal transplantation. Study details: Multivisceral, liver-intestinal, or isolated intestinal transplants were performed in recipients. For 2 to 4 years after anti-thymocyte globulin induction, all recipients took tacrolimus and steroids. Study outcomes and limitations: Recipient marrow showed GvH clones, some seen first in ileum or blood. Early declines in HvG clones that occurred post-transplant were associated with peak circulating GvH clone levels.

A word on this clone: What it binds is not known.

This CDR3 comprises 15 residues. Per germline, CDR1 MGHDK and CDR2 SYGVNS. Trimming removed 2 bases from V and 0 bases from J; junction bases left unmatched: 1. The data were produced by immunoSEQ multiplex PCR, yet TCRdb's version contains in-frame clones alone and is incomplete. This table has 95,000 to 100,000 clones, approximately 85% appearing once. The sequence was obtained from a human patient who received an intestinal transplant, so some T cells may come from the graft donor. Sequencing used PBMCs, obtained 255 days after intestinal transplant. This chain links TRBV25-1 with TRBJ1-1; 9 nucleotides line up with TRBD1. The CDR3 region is CASSETGGLNTEAFF. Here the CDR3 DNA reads TGTGCCAGCAGTGAAACAGGGGGCCTGAACACTGAAGCTTTCTTT.